The 27 T cell receptor beta chains presented below share a single source sample, sequenced in a study of blood T cell repertoires in COVID-19. Libraries were prepared by immunoSEQ multiplex PCR; TCRdb keeps only in-frame clonotypes and omits some of them. The sample consists of 70,000 to 80,000 clones, around 90% of them appearing once. The sequenced material came from peripheral blood. The receptors derive from a woman aged 45-60 years with acute or convalescent COVID-19.

In regard to this clone: The same CDR3 also results from other DNA sequences found in this sample. This chain joins TRBV19 and TRBJ2-5; TRBD2 is a possible D gene (6 bases). The CDR3 extends over 14 amino acids. Deletions cut 4 bases from V and 0 bases from J, with 9 bases between. CDR1 LNHDA and CDR2 SQIVND come from the germline V gene (reference sequence). The CDR3 protein is CASSTGANQETQYF. As DNA, the CDR3 is TGTGCCAGTAGTACGGGAGCGAACCAAGAGACCCAGTACTTC. Looking up the rest from reference TRBV19 and TRBJ2-5 gives the full variable domain: DGGITQSPKYLFRKEGQNVTLSCEQNLNHDAMYWYRQDPGQGLRLIYYSQIVNDFQKGDIAEGYSVSREKKESFPLTVTSAQKNPTAFYLCASSTGANQETQYFGPGTRLLVL.

The rearrangement links TRBV27 to TRBJ2-3; tentatively, D is TRBD2 (5 bases). Germline V CDR1 and CDR2: MNHEY, SMNVEV (reference sequence). This CDR3 has 16 residues. Trimming removed 6 bases at V and 0 bases at J, with 16 bases between. CDR3 DNA sequence: TGTGCCAGCAGCGCCCTCATAGGAGGTAGCACAGATACGCAGTATTTT. Its translation is CASSALIGGSTDTQYF.

This clone was recorded once. This chain connects TRBV24-1 to TRBJ1-6; unclear D gene. The V gene lost 6 bases and the J gene lost 0 bases, with 5 bases spanning the gap. The CDR3 loop spans 14 amino acids. Germline CDR1 is KGHDR and CDR2 is SFDVKD. The CDR3 reads CATSSSSYNSPLHF. DNA of the CDR3: TGTGCCACCAGTTCGAGCTCCTATAATTCACCCCTCCACTTT.

The V gene is TRBV12-3 or TRBV12-4, the J gene TRBJ1-1, with D uncertain. With 7 bases removed from V and 4 bases from J, the gap between germline ends came to 10 bases. The CDR3 is 12 residues long. The CDR3 nucleotides are TGTGCCAGCATCCGAGCGTTCACTGAAGCTTTCTTT. Protein product: CASIRAFTEAFF.

The chain has TRBV3-1 (or the pseudogene TRBV3-2) and TRBJ2-6; D is perhaps TRBD2 (5 bases). The CDR3 contains 15 residues. Germline assignment: CDR1 LGHDT and CDR2 YNNKEL (reference sequence). The ends were cut back, 7 bases at V and 1 base at J, with 11 bases in the middle. In DNA, the CDR3 is TGTGCCAGCACCAGAGGGAGTTCTGGGGCCAACGTCCTGACTTTC. Protein product: CASTRGSSGANVLTF.

The V gene is TRBV5-1, the J gene TRBJ1-1, with TRBD1 identical over 7 bases. V was clipped by 2 bases and J by 3 bases; unmatched bases: 1. From germline, CDR1 is SGHRS and CDR2 YFSETQ. The CDR3 runs to 13 residues. CDR3 region: CASSLTGDTEAFF. CDR3 DNA: TGCGCCAGCAGCTTAACAGGGGACACTGAAGCTTTCTTT.

The chain carries TRBV6-2 or TRBV6-3 and TRBJ2-1; possible D gene TRBD1, 6 bases. This CDR3 is 14 amino acids long. Germline V gene lookup returns CDR1 MNHEY and CDR2 SVGEGT. Deletions cut 1 base from V and 10 bases from J, with 14 bases between. Written as DNA, the CDR3 is TGTGCCAGCAGTTACTTGGGCGGGCAGGGGGAGCAGTTCTTC. Translating gives CASSYLGGQGEQFF.

The rearrangement links TRBV28 to TRBJ2-7, with 7 bases aligning to TRBD2. J was trimmed by 9 bases and V by 2 bases; bases with no gene match: 10. Germline V gives CDR1 MDHEN, CDR2 SYDVKM. The CDR3 loop spans 14 amino acids. CDR3 sequence: CASSLTSEPLGQYF. In nucleotides, the CDR3 is TGTGCCAGCAGTTTAACTAGCGAGCCCTTGGGGCAGTACTTC.

The chain recombines TRBV28 with TRBJ2-7, with D possibly being TRBD2 (6 bases). CDR3 length: 13 amino acids. Germline CDR1 MDHEN, CDR2 SYDVKM. Trimming took 3 bases from V and 2 from J, leaving 8 bases between them. The CDR3 region is CASSLEGPYEQYF. Written as DNA, the CDR3 is TGTGCCAGCAGTTTGGAGGGTCCCTACGAGCAGTACTTC.

The rearrangement joins TRBV5-4 to TRBJ2-1, with TRBD2 matching 7 bases. The CDR3 totals 17 residues. Germline V CDR1 and CDR2: SGHNT, YYREEE (reference sequence). Unmatched junction bases numbered 13, after V lost 0 bases and J lost 7 bases. The CDR3: CASSLGSGSGTANEQFF. For the CDR3, the DNA is TGTGCCAGCAGCTTGGGTAGCGGGTCAGGGACGGCTAATGAGCAGTTCTTC.

The chain recombines TRBV10-3 with TRBJ1-6, with 7 bases aligning to TRBD1. The CDR3 contains 13 residues. V lost 5 bases to trimming and J lost 7 bases; unmatched junction nucleotides: 2. Germline lookup yields CDR1 ENHRY and CDR2 SYGVKD. The CDR3 loop is CAISRDSNSPLHF. In nucleotides, the CDR3 is TGTGCCATCAGTAGGGACAGCAATTCACCCCTCCACTTT.

This chain joins TRBV6-2 or TRBV6-3 and TRBJ1-1; possible D gene TRBD1, 6 bases. Trimming left V 5 bases short and J 3 bases short, with 13 bases between. This CDR3 region has 14 residues. Germline V gives CDR1 MNHEY, CDR2 SVGEGT. For the CDR3, the DNA is TGTGCCAGCAGTCCACGAGGGGGAGACACTGAAGCTTTCTTT. Translated, it gives CASSPRGGDTEAFF.

The V and J genes are TRBV6-6 and TRBJ1-4; TRBD1 aligns across 9 bases. CDR1 is MNHNY, CDR2 SVGAGI, per germline (reference sequence). The ends lost 6 bases at V and 5 bases at J; junction bases unmatched: 4. The CDR3 covers 14 residues. DNA for the CDR3: TGTGCCAGCAGGAGGACAGGGGAGAATGAAAAACTGTTTTTT. The encoded protein is CASRRTGENEKLFF.

The V and J genes are TRBV6-1 and TRBJ1-2; a weak D match, TRBD1 (6 bases). V was cut by 1 base and J by 6 bases, with 9 bases left in between. The germline V gene encodes CDR1 MNHNS and CDR2 SASEGT. The CDR3 has 13 residues. CDR3 sequence reads: CASSEEQGDGYTF. The CDR3 region has the DNA TGTGCCAGCAGTGAAGAACAGGGAGATGGCTACACCTTC.

Worth noting for this clone: A junction end diverges from the germline sequence, so it may reflect a read error. The rearrangement uses TRBV7-7 and TRBJ1-1; 9 positions match TRBD1. This CDR3 comprises 13 residues. Germline-derived CDR1 and CDR2 are SSHAT and FNYEAQ (reference sequence). CDR3 coding DNA: TGTGCTAGCAGCAAGGACAGGGGCACTGAAGCTTTCTTT. It is translated as CASSKDRGTEAFF.

The chain recombines TRBV19 with TRBJ2-7; TRBD1 aligns across 10 bases. CDR1 and CDR2 from the germline V gene are LNHDA and SQIVND (reference sequence). The V and J ends lost 6 bases and 5 bases, in that order; junction bases with no gene match: 7. The CDR3 is 14 residues long. The CDR3 sequence: CASRRTGQGNEQYF. The CDR3 nucleotides read TGTGCCAGTAGACGCACGGGACAGGGGAACGAGCAGTACTTC.

The chain recombines TRBV12-3 or TRBV12-4 with TRBJ1-6; D is undetermined. V shed 3 bases and J shed 10 bases, with 7 bases lying between them. CDR3 length: 12 amino acids. CDR3 in amino acids: CASSFSRSPLHF. The DNA of the CDR3 is TGTGCCAGCAGTTTCTCCCGGTCACCCCTCCACTTT.

The chain joins TRBV5-1 to TRBJ2-1; no reliable D call. This CDR3 is 14 amino acids long. Germline-derived CDR1 and CDR2 are SGHRS and YFSETQ. V lost 5 bases to trimming and J lost 1 base, with 10 bases between them. The CDR3 reads CASSWAVSYNEQFF. In nucleotides, the CDR3 is TGCGCCAGCAGTTGGGCCGTATCCTACAATGAGCAGTTCTTC.

The chain couples TRBV6-5 to TRBJ1-5; D is perhaps TRBD1 (5 bases). CDR1 and CDR2 from the germline V gene are MNHEY and SVGAGI. V gave up 6 bases and J gave up 2 bases, with 11 bases separating them. CDR3 length: 14 amino acids. CDR3 amino acids: CASSRGGGNQPQHF. The CDR3 DNA sequence: TGTGCCAGCAGCCGGGGGGGTGGCAATCAGCCCCAGCATTTT.

The CDR3 nucleotides read TGTGCCTCGAACCCTCGGGGACAGGGGAGGACCGGGGAGCTGTTTTTT. Amino acid sequence: CASNPRGQGRTGELFF. This rearrangement joins TRBV10-3 to TRBJ2-2; 10 positions match TRBD1. V trimming: 11 bases; J trimming: 5 bases; junction bases outside the gene matches: 14. This CDR3 contains 16 residues. Germline assignment: CDR1 ENHRY and CDR2 SYGVKD.

The CDR3 here is CASNNGGRGYTF. DNA of the CDR3: TGTGCCAGCAATAATGGCGGAAGGGGCTACACCTTC. V usage is TRBV12-3 or TRBV12-4 and J usage is TRBJ1-2, with unresolved D. V gave up 7 bases and J gave up 8 bases, with 14 bases separating them. This CDR3 contains 12 residues.

The rearrangement links TRBV28 to TRBJ2-2; no clear D. V dropped 5 bases and J dropped 6 bases, with 4 bases sitting between them. This CDR3 is 11 amino acids long. The germline gives CDR1 MDHEN, CDR2 SYDVKM. CDR3 region: CASSLSGELFF. DNA for the CDR3: TGTGCCAGCAGTCTCTCCGGGGAGCTGTTTTTT.

V gene TRBV2 combines with J gene TRBJ2-7, with 8 positions matching TRBD2. With V trimmed by 10 bases and J by 0 bases, 5 bases remained unmatched. This CDR3 is 13 amino acids long. Germline V gives CDR1 SNHLY, CDR2 FYNNEI. The CDR3 loop reads CATSGTSSYEQYF. DNA for the CDR3: TGTGCCACCTCCGGGACTAGCTCCTACGAGCAGTACTTC. Supplemented by reference TRBV2 and TRBJ2-7, the full variable domain reads EPEVTQTPSHQVTQMGQEVILRCVPISNHLYFYWYRQILGQKVEFLVSFYNNEISEKSEIFDDQFSVERPDGSNFTLKIRSTKLEDSAMYFCATSGTSSYEQYFGPGTRLTVT.

The rearrangement joins TRBV5-6 to TRBJ2-5, with D perhaps TRBD2 (6 bases). The length of the CDR3 is 13 residues. Germline loops: CDR1 SGHDT, CDR2 YYEEEE. V was shortened by 1 base and J by 5 bases, with 9 bases between the two germline ends. The CDR3, as DNA: TGTGCCAGCAGCTTGCCTAGCGTTGAGACCCAGTACTTC. Amino acids: CASSLPSVETQYF.

The chain combines TRBV3-1 (or the pseudogene TRBV3-2) with TRBJ2-5; D gene ambiguous. CDR1 and CDR2 (germline): LGHDT, YNNKEL (reference sequence). The CDR3 sequence is 14 residues long. With 3 bases removed from V and 5 bases from J, the gap between germline ends came to 13 bases. CDR3 protein: CASSQPPEVETQYF. The CDR3 DNA reads as TGTGCCAGCAGCCAGCCGCCCGAGGTGGAGACCCAGTACTTC.

The J gene is TRBJ1-5, the V gene TRBV19; D possibly corresponds to TRBD1 (5 bases). This CDR3 comprises 18 residues. CDR1 and CDR2 (germline): LNHDA, SQIVND (reference sequence). The V and J ends lost 2 bases and 0 bases respectively, with 17 bases between them. Here the CDR3 DNA reads TGTGCCAGTAGTATAAGCAGGGCCCCTCTTTATAGCAATCAGCCCCAGCATTTT. This codes for CASSISRAPLYSNQPQHF. The full variable domain, its missing parts supplied by reference TRBV19 and TRBJ1-5, is DGGITQSPKYLFRKEGQNVTLSCEQNLNHDAMYWYRQDPGQGLRLIYYSQIVNDFQKGDIAEGYSVSREKKESFPLTVTSAQKNPTAFYLCASSISRAPLYSNQPQHFGDGTRLSIL.

This clone showed up just a few times. This chain connects TRBV5-6 to TRBJ2-7; TRBD1 agrees at 9 bases. The V gene's germline CDR1 is SGHDT and CDR2 YYEEEE. V trimming: 4 bases; J trimming: 2 bases; junction bases outside the gene matches: 4. The CDR3 loop spans 14 amino acids. The CDR3 loop reads CASSLGTGPYEQYF. The DNA of the CDR3 is TGTGCCAGCAGCCTCGGGACAGGGCCCTACGAGCAGTACTTC.